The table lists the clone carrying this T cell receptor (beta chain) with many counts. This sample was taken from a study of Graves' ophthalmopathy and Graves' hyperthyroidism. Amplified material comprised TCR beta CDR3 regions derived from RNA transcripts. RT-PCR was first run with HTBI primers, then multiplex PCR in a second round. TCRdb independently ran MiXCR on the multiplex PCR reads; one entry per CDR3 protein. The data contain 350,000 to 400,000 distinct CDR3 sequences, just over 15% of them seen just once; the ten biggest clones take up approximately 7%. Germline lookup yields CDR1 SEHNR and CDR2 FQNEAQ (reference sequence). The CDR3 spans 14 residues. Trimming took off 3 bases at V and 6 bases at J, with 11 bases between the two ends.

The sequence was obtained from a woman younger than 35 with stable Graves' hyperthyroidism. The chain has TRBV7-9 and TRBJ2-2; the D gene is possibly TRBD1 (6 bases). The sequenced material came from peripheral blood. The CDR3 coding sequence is TGTGCCAGCAGCTTGCGGACAGTCGCCGGGGAGCTGTTTTTT. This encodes CASSLRTVAGELFF.